A selection of T cell receptor beta chains follows, all from one sample in a study of shared clonotypes between healthy human individuals. TCRdb keeps only in-frame clones here, not all; method: immunoSEQ multiplex PCR. The data show 1,400,000 or so clones, just under 99% seen once. The sequenced sample was naive CD4+ T cells sorted from blood. All receptors derive from a man aged 25 to 40 in good health. CDR3s include the opening cysteine and the closing phenylalanine or tryptophan. Fields, in order: clone size, J gene, D gene, V gene, CDR3 protein, CDR3 DNA. The D gene is left open where the match is weak. The size of a clone is reported for some rows only, either as once, few or many, or as a class for expanded clones.

. | TRBJ2-7 | . | TRBV20-1 | CSARGYYEQYF | TGCAGTGCTAGAGGGTACTACGAGCAGTACTTC
. | TRBJ1-1 | TRBD1 | TRBV4-2 | CASSQHLGQGIPEAFF | TGTGCCAGCAGCCAACATCTGGGACAGGGGATACCTGAAGCTTTCTTT
. | TRBJ2-7 | . | TRBV21-1 | CASSKGGFFHEQYF | TGTGCCAGCAGCAAAGGGGGCTTTTTCCACGAGCAGTACTTC
once | TRBJ2-2 | . | TRBV11-2 | CASRSTENTGELFF | TGTGCCAGCAGATCTACAGAGAACACCGGGGAGCTGTTTTTT
. | TRBJ2-2 | . | TRBV5-1 | CASSPLGPNTGELFF | TGCGCCAGCAGCCCCCTCGGACCGAACACCGGGGAGCTGTTTTTT
. | TRBJ2-6 | TRBD1 | TRBV9 | CASSVTGVSSGANVLTF | TGTGCCAGCAGCGTCACAGGGGTTAGCTCTGGGGCCAACGTCCTGACTTTC
few | TRBJ2-2 | . | TRBV7-7 | CASSPITSTGELFF | TGTGCCAGCAGCCCAATTACGAGCACCGGGGAGCTGTTTTTT
. | TRBJ2-7 | TRBD2 | TRBV23-1 | CASSPAGLAGGRAPPFATYEQYF | TGCGCCAGCAGCCCTGCCGGCCTAGCGGGAGGACGGGCCCCTCCTTTCGCTACCTACGAGCAGTACTTC
. | TRBJ2-1 | . | TRBV7-9 | CASSSLLGGGPHYNEQFF | TGTGCCAGCAGCTCTCTCTTAGGGGGGGGACCCCACTACAATGAGCAGTTCTTC
. | TRBJ2-5 | . | TRBV20-1 | CSVGQETQYF | TGCAGTGTGGGGCAAGAGACCCAGTACTTC
. | TRBJ2-1 | . | TRBV25-1 | CASSEYNLYSEQFF | TGTGCCAGCAGTGAATATAACCTCTATAGTGAGCAGTTCTTC
. | TRBJ2-3 | TRBD2 | TRBV18 | CASSPPTLAWDTQYF | TGTGCCAGCTCACCACCAACACTAGCGTGGGATACGCAGTATTTT
. | TRBJ1-1 | . | TRBV25-1 | CASSTVGDTEAFF | TGTGCCAGCTCTACAGTGGGAGATACTGAAGCTTTCTTT
. | TRBJ2-1 | . | TRBV29-1 | CSVVSRKRGSYNEQFF | TGCAGCGTTGTGAGTCGGAAGCGCGGCTCCTACAATGAGCAGTTCTTC
. | TRBJ2-7 | . | TRBV10-2 | CASSESRYEQYF | TGCGCCAGCAGTGAATCTAGGTACGAGCAGTACTTC
. | TRBJ2-2 | TRBD2 | TRBV19 | CASRSSRASGKGVTGELFF | TGTGCCAGTAGATCCAGTAGGGCTAGCGGGAAGGGGGTCACCGGGGAGCTGTTTTTT
. | TRBJ2-7 | . | TRBV5-8 | CASSFGRSYEQYF | TGTGCCAGCAGCTTTGGCAGGTCCTACGAGCAGTACTTC
. | TRBJ1-4 | TRBD1 | TRBV27 | CASSPRVGQERTNEKLFF | TGTGCCAGCAGTCCCAGGGTGGGACAGGAGAGAACTAATGAAAAACTGTTTTTT
. | TRBJ1-5 | . | TRBV11-2 | CASSQSSQAQPQHF | TGTGCCAGCAGCCAATCCTCACAGGCCCAGCCCCAGCATTTT
. | TRBJ2-3 | . | TRBV5-6 | CASIPLGTDTQYF | TGTGCCAGCATTCCACTAGGGACAGATACGCAGTATTTT
. | TRBJ2-3 | . | TRBV7-9 | CASSLDQGGNTDTQYF | TGTGCCAGCAGCTTAGACCAGGGGGGAAACACAGATACGCAGTATTTT
. | TRBJ1-1 | TRBD1 | TRBV30 | CAWSHRGSTEAFF | TGTGCCTGGAGTCACAGGGGAAGCACTGAAGCTTTCTTT
. | TRBJ1-5 | . | TRBV10-1 | CASSESGFDQPQHF | TGCGCCAGCAGTGAGTCGGGTTTCGATCAGCCCCAGCATTTT
. | TRBJ2-7 | . | TRBV21-1 | CASSNDSLREQYF | TGTGCCAGCAGCAACGACAGCCTACGAGAGCAGTACTTC
. | TRBJ2-2 | . | TRBV27 | CATRPAGEQRFLNTGELFF | TGTGCCACCCGACCGGCAGGAGAACAACGATTCCTGAACACCGGGGAGCTGTTTTTT
. | TRBJ1-2 | . | TRBV30 | CAWSVVKGTNYGYTF | TGTGCCTGGAGTGTCGTCAAGGGTACCAACTATGGCTACACCTTC
. | TRBJ2-7 | . | TRBV5-1 | CASSMDFYEQYF | TGCGCCAGCAGCATGGACTTCTACGAGCAGTACTTC
. | TRBJ2-5 | . | TRBV18 | CASSRDQETQYF | TGTGCCAGCTCACGGGATCAAGAGACCCAGTACTTC
once | TRBJ1-5 | TRBD1 | TRBV5-1 | CASSLGGQGPNQPQHF | TGCGCCAGCAGCTTGGGGGGACAGGGACCCAATCAGCCCCAGCATTTT
once | TRBJ2-5 | . | TRBV7-8 | CASSRGGRALRETQYF | TGTGCCAGCAGCCGAGGGGGGAGGGCCTTGAGGGAGACCCAGTACTTC
once | TRBJ2-1 | . | TRBV7-3 | CASSQTGGYNEQFF | TGTGCCAGCAGCCAGACTGGTGGTTACAATGAGCAGTTCTTC
. | TRBJ2-1 | . | TRBV6-5 | CASSAGNEQFF | TGTGCCAGCAGCGCAGGGAATGAGCAGTTCTTC
once | TRBJ2-1 | . | TRBV6-5 | CASSPLGASHNEQFF | TGTGCCAGCAGTCCTCTTGGGGCGAGCCACAATGAGCAGTTCTTC
. | TRBJ1-2 | . | TRBV6-5 | CASSTAGFAYGYTF | TGTGCCAGCAGTACCGCGGGGTTCGCCTATGGCTACACCTTC
. | TRBJ2-7 | . | TRBV20-1 | CSARGRYEQYF | TGCAGTGCCCGAGGTCGCTACGAGCAGTACTTC
. | TRBJ2-1 | . | TRBV7-2 | CASSYTASYNEQFF | TGTGCCAGCAGCTATACGGCTTCCTACAATGAGCAGTTCTTC
. | TRBJ2-2 | TRBD2 | TRBV7-9 | CASSTSGSANTGELFF | TGTGCCAGCAGCACCAGCGGGAGCGCGAACACCGGGGAGCTGTTTTTT
. | TRBJ1-5 | TRBD1 | TRBV11-2 | CASSSDRANGPQHF | TGTGCCAGCAGCTCGGACAGGGCCAACGGGCCCCAGCATTTT
. | TRBJ2-7 | TRBD1 | TRBV19 | CASSLDRGGYEQYF | TGTGCCAGTAGTTTGGACAGGGGGGGCTACGAGCAGTACTTC
. | TRBJ1-1 | . | TRBV4-1 | CASSLQGENTEAFF | TGCGCCAGCAGCCTTCAAGGGGAGAACACTGAAGCTTTCTTT
. | TRBJ2-1 | TRBD2 | TRBV5-1 | CASSPGHGGDEQFF | TGCGCCAGCAGCCCGGGACACGGGGGGGATGAGCAGTTCTTC
. | TRBJ2-7 | . | TRBV28 | CASSFLDQGGEQYF | TGTGCCAGCAGTTTTCTAGACCAGGGCGGTGAGCAGTACTTC
. | TRBJ2-7 | . | TRBV29-1 | CSVGGRAVDEQYF | TGCAGCGTTGGGGGAAGGGCTGTAGACGAGCAGTACTTC
once | TRBJ2-7 | . | TRBV5-1 | CASSLPRGQAYYEQYF | TGCGCCAGCAGCTTACCCCGCGGCCAGGCGTACTACGAGCAGTACTTC
. | TRBJ2-1 | . | TRBV15 | CATSAGPYNEQFF | TGTGCCACCAGCGCAGGACCCTACAATGAGCAGTTCTTC
once | TRBJ2-7 | . | TRBV18 | CASSPPGGEQYF | TGTGCCAGCTCACCACCGGGGGGCGAGCAGTACTTC
. | TRBJ2-5 | . | TRBV11-2 | CASSPGYQETQYF | TGTGCCAGCAGCCCCGGGTATCAAGAGACCCAGTACTTC
. | TRBJ2-1 | TRBD2 | TRBV2 | CASKLAGKDYEQFF | TGTGCCAGCAAACTAGCGGGAAAGGATTATGAGCAGTTCTTC
. | TRBJ1-5 | . | TRBV6-5 | CASRRAVNQPQHF | TGTGCCAGCAGGCGGGCAGTCAATCAGCCCCAGCATTTT
once | TRBJ1-2 | . | TRBV20-1 | CSAFGAYGYTF | TGCAGTGCTTTTGGGGCCTATGGCTACACCTTC
. | TRBJ2-3 | TRBD1 | TRBV30 | CAWRTLGQGVSDTQYF | TGTGCCTGGAGGACCCTCGGACAGGGGGTTTCAGATACGCAGTATTTT
. | TRBJ2-1 | . | TRBV27 | CASSLRWQSTYNEQFF | TGTGCCAGCAGCTTAAGGTGGCAGTCGACGTACAATGAGCAGTTCTTC
. | TRBJ2-3 | TRBD2 | TRBV9 | CASSVGIAGGSTDTQYF | TGTGCCAGCAGCGTAGGAATAGCGGGGGGCTCCACAGATACGCAGTATTTT
. | TRBJ2-5 | . | TRBV28 | CASSPPYQSPRETQYF | TGTGCCAGCAGTCCTCCGTACCAGTCCCCCCGGGAGACCCAGTACTTC
. | TRBJ2-1 | . | TRBV27 | CASSLLGDPNNEQFF | TGTGCCAGCAGTTTATTGGGTGACCCTAACAATGAGCAGTTCTTC
. | TRBJ2-6 | . | TRBV5-1 | CASSLVGGMASGANVLTF | TGCGCCAGCAGCTTGGTTGGGGGGATGGCCTCTGGGGCCAACGTCCTGACTTTC
. | TRBJ2-7 | . | TRBV29-1 | CSVVAAGTRYEQYF | TGCAGCGTTGTAGCCGCCGGGACACGCTACGAGCAGTACTTC
. | TRBJ2-7 | . | TRBV7-8 | CASSLQGSEQYF | TGTGCCAGCAGCTTACAGGGTTCCGAGCAGTACTTC
. | TRBJ2-6 | . | TRBV7-3 | CASSLQVSGANVLTF | TGTGCCAGCAGCTTACAAGTGTCTGGGGCCAACGTCCTGACTTTC
once | TRBJ1-5 | TRBD1 | TRBV7-9 | CASSATGVSNQPQHF | TGTGCCAGCAGCGCGACAGGGGTTAGCAATCAGCCCCAGCATTTT